This T cell receptor (beta chain) was found in a study of T cells after posttransplantation cyclophosphamide. Overall study findings and caveats: Skin or GI-infiltrating T cells shared few TRB sequences with blood.

This clone showed up many times. Its antigen is currently unknown. Sequenced by immunoSEQ multiplex PCR; TCRdb stores in-frame clones only, minus some. The record shows 20,000 to 25,000 clones for this sample, with no singletons present. This CDR3 is built from 14 residues. Looked up from germline, CDR1 is SGHTA and CDR2 is FQGNSA. Trimming stripped 4 bases from V and 2 bases from J, with 10 bases between. The receptor was derived from a woman in her sixties or seventies in good health, CMV-negative, and a related stem cell transplant donor. The genes are TRBV7-2 and TRBJ2-3; TRBD1 is a possible D gene (5 bases). The sequenced sample consisted of PBMCs. Here the CDR3 reads CASSSLGLTDTQYF. The CDR3 nucleotides read TGTGCCAGCAGCTCCCTGGGGCTCACAGATACGCAGTATTTT.